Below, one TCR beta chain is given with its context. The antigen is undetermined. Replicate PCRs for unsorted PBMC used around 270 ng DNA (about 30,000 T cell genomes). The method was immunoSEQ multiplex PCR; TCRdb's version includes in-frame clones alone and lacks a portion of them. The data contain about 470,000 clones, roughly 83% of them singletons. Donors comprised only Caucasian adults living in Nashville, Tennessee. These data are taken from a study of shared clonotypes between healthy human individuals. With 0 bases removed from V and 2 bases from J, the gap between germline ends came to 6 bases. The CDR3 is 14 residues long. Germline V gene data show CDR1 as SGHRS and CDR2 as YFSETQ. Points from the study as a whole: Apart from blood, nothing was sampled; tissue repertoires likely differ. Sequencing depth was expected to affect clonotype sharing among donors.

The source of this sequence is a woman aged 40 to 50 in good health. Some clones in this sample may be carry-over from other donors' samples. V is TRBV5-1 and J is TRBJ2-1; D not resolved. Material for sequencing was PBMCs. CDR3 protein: CASSLASAYNEQFF. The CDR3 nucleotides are TGCGCCAGCAGCTTGGCCTCGGCCTACAATGAGCAGTTCTTC.